The 28 T cell receptor beta chains listed next were all sequenced from one sample in a study of blood T cell repertoires in COVID-19. The method was immunoSEQ multiplex PCR; TCRdb's version includes in-frame clones alone and lacks a portion of them. The sample consists of around 150,000 clones, around 89% of them appearing once. The sequenced sample consisted of peripheral blood. Every receptor here comes from a human donor with COVID-19, enrolled during active disease. The donor label of this sample is uncertain.

This rearrangement joins TRBV29-1 to TRBJ2-3; TRBD1 agrees at 7 bases. The V and J ends lost 6 bases and 1 base, in that order; junction bases with no gene match: 7. Germline-derived CDR1 and CDR2 are SQVTM and ANQGSEA. This CDR3 is 14 amino acids long. This chain's CDR3 is CSVRQGDGTDTQYF. CDR3 DNA sequence: TGCAGCGTCCGCCAGGGGGACGGCACAGATACGCAGTATTTT.

The chain is built from TRBV5-1 and TRBJ1-4; no reliable D call. From germline, CDR1 is SGHRS and CDR2 YFSETQ. The CDR3 has 15 amino acids. V lost 4 bases and J lost 0, with 10 bases in between. CDR3 nucleotides: TGCGCCAGCAGCCTTTCGGGTGCAACTAATGAAAAACTGTTTTTT. Protein: CASSLSGATNEKLFF.

V gene TRBV11-3 combines with J gene TRBJ1-4, with D perhaps matching TRBD1 (5 bases). The germline V gene encodes CDR1 SGHNT and CDR2 YENEEA. Trimming cost V 3 bases and J 3 bases, with 8 bases left between them. The CDR3 covers 14 residues. CDR3 bases: TGTGCCAGCAGCTTGACAGTTGCTAATGAAAAACTGTTTTTT. Protein sequence: CASSLTVANEKLFF.

The chain has TRBV2 and TRBJ2-5, with 7 nucleotides matching TRBD2. V dropped 9 bases and J dropped 2; count of bases not matched to a gene: 6. CDR1 and CDR2 (germline): SNHLY, FYNNEI. The CDR3 length is 13 residues. CDR3 nucleotide sequence: TGTGCCAGGGGCCTAGCGGATCAAGAGACCCAGTACTTC. Translated, it gives CARGLADQETQYF.

The rearrangement uses TRBV10-2 and TRBJ1-4; D call uncertain. CDR1 WSHSY and CDR2 SAAADI come from the germline V gene. V dropped 11 bases and J dropped 4 bases, with 17 bases sitting between them. The CDR3 has 14 amino acids. The CDR3 nucleotides read TGCGCCTGCGGGGAGGGCGGCTATAATGAAAAACTGTTTTTT. Translation gives CACGEGGYNEKLFF.

This chain connects TRBV5-4 to TRBJ1-2; 9 bases match TRBD1. The CDR3 sequence is 16 residues long. The germline CDR1 and CDR2 sequences are SGHNT and YYREEE (reference sequence). V shed 3 bases and J 5 bases; nucleotides not matched to a gene: 11. CDR3 bases: TGTGCCAGCAGCTCGTACCTGACGACAGGGGGTTATGGCTACACCTTC. This gives the protein CASSSYLTTGGYGYTF.

This clone was detected once. This chain uses TRBV19 with TRBJ2-1; possible D gene TRBD2, 6 bases. There are 17 residues in the CDR3. Looked up from germline, CDR1 is LNHDA and CDR2 is SQIVND (reference sequence). V shed 5 bases and J shed 12 bases, with 29 bases lying between them. CDR3 protein: CASSPPGLRVFSYGQFF. CDR3 nucleotides: TGTGCCAGTAGTCCCCCGGGACTCCGTGTGTTCTCCTACGGGCAGTTCTTC.

The chain employs TRBV19 and TRBJ2-6; no reliable D call. The germline V and J ends were trimmed by 3 bases and 2 bases, with 8 bases remaining between them. CDR1 is LNHDA, CDR2 SQIVND, per germline (reference sequence). This CDR3 is built from 15 residues. CDR3 sequence reads: CASSILIPGANVLTF. Here the CDR3 DNA reads TGTGCCAGTAGTATCCTTATCCCTGGGGCCAACGTCCTGACTTTC.

J is TRBJ1-4 and V is TRBV27; a possible D gene is TRBD1 (6 bases). V gave up 3 bases and J gave up 3 bases, with 11 bases separating them. The germline V gene has CDR1 MNHEY and CDR2 SMNVEV (reference sequence). This CDR3 region has 15 residues. CDR3 loop: CASSFTDSSNEKLFF. As DNA, the CDR3 is TGTGCCAGCAGTTTCACGGACAGCTCTAATGAAAAACTGTTTTTT. The entire variable domain, with the rest obtained from reference TRBV27 and TRBJ1-4, is as follows: EAQVTQNPRYLITVTGKKLTVTCSQNMNHEYMSWYRQDPGLGLRQIYYSMNVEVTDKGDVPEGYKVSRKEKRNFPLILESPSPNQTSLYFCASSFTDSSNEKLFFGSGTQLSVL.

V and J are TRBV14 and TRBJ1-2; 7 bases map to TRBD1. CDR3 length: 15 amino acids. Trimming cost V 2 bases and J 7 bases; bases outside gene matches: 10. Germline assignment: CDR1 SGHDN and CDR2 FVKESK. Written as DNA, the CDR3 is TGTGCCAGCAGCCAAAATAGGGACAGCCTCCTTGGCTACACCTTC. This translates into CASSQNRDSLLGYTF.

The rearrangement joins TRBV29-1 to TRBJ1-1; TRBD1 aligns across 10 bases. Germline loops: CDR1 SQVTM, CDR2 ANQGSEA. This CDR3 is 13 amino acids long. The V gene end was trimmed by 6 bases and the J gene end by 5 bases; junction bases not matched to a gene: 6. As DNA, the CDR3 is TGCAGCGTCAGACAGGGGGCCGGAACTGAAGCTTTCTTT. Translation: CSVRQGAGTEAFF.

The V call is TRBV27, the J call TRBJ2-3; 8 positions agree with TRBD1. Germline trimming cut 5 bases from V and 0 bases from J; bases unmatched to any gene: 16. This CDR3 contains 19 residues. The germline gives CDR1 MNHEY, CDR2 SMNVEV (reference sequence). The chain's CDR3 is CASSPRYTFRTGSTDTQYF. DNA of the CDR3: TGTGCCAGCAGTCCCCGTTATACATTTCGGACAGGGAGCACAGATACGCAGTATTTT.

The chain is built from TRBV14 and TRBJ2-3; D perhaps matches TRBD2 (5 bases). The germline CDR1 and CDR2 sequences are SGHDN and FVKESK. Trimming removed 2 bases at V and 0 bases at J, with 21 bases between. CDR3 length: 19 residues. The DNA of the CDR3 is TGTGCCAGCAGCCAAAGAATGCTCGGGGTTCCGTCTAGCACAGATACGCAGTATTTT. This translates into CASSQRMLGVPSSTDTQYF.

The chain joins TRBV6-5 to TRBJ1-2; a possible D gene is TRBD1 (6 bases). Trimming took 7 bases from V and 8 from J, leaving 17 bases between them. Germline-derived CDR1 and CDR2 are MNHEY and SVGAGI. This CDR3 has 13 amino acids. The CDR3 is CASTPRGGTGYTF. In DNA form, the CDR3 reads TGTGCCAGCACCCCTCGGGGGGGGACAGGCTACACCTTC.

The V and J genes are TRBV4-1 and TRBJ2-3; 7 nucleotides align to TRBD1. The CDR3 extends over 15 amino acids. CDR1 and CDR2 from the germline V gene are MGHRA and YSYEKL. Trimming took 1 base from V and 3 from J; bases not matched to a gene: 4. Here the CDR3 reads CASSQGQGRTDTQYF. In DNA, the CDR3 is TGCGCCAGCAGCCAAGGACAGGGTAGAACAGATACGCAGTATTTT.

The chain employs TRBV6-5 and TRBJ1-1; D possibly corresponds to TRBD1 (5 bases). V was shortened by 8 bases and J by 6 bases, with 13 bases between the two germline ends. Germline CDR1 and CDR2: MNHEY and SVGAGI. The CDR3 loop spans 12 amino acids. This chain's CDR3 is CASGYGGPEAFF. CDR3 nucleotides: TGTGCCAGCGGGTACGGGGGTCCTGAAGCTTTCTTT.

V and J are TRBV5-6 and TRBJ2-3; D is unresolved. The CDR3 contains 12 residues. V dropped 2 bases and J dropped 3 bases, with 4 bases sitting between them. The germline gives CDR1 SGHDT, CDR2 YYEEEE. DNA for the CDR3: TGTGCCAGCAGCTTCCCTACAGATACGCAGTATTTT. It yields the protein CASSFPTDTQYF.

CDR3 coding DNA: TGTGCCAGCAGCTTGGCGGGAGATAACACTGAAGCTTTCTTT. Amino acids: CASSLAGDNTEAFF. The chain employs TRBV7-3 and TRBJ1-1; D unresolved. Deletions cut 3 bases from V and 2 bases from J, with 10 bases between. Per the germline V gene, CDR1 is SGHTA and CDR2 is FQGTGA. CDR3 length equals 14 residues.

The sample holds one count of this clone. The V gene is TRBV11-3, the J gene TRBJ2-5; 12 bases map to TRBD2. Losses at the gene ends were 3 bases for V and 4 bases for J; bases not matched to a gene: 3. This CDR3 is built from 15 residues. Germline CDR1 reads SGHNT; CDR2 reads YENEEA. The CDR3 protein is CASSLRGLAGETQYF. In nucleotides, the CDR3 is TGTGCCAGCAGCTTGAGGGGACTAGCGGGAGAGACCCAGTACTTC. Looking up the rest from reference TRBV11-3 and TRBJ2-5 gives the full variable domain: EAGVVQSPRYKIIEKKQPVAFWCNPISGHNTLYWYLQNLGQGPELLIRYENEEAVDDSQLPKDRFSAERLKGVDSTLKIQPAELGDSAVYLCASSLRGLAGETQYFGPGTRLLVL.

The rearrangement joins TRBV4-1 to TRBJ2-7, with D possibly being TRBD1 (5 bases). The germline V and J ends were trimmed by 2 bases and 4 bases, with 15 bases remaining between them. CDR1 is MGHRA, CDR2 YSYEKL, per germline. The CDR3 spans 15 residues. CDR3 sequence (DNA): TGCGCCAGCAGCCAACCGTTATCCCAGGGATACGAGCAGTACTTC. Protein product: CASSQPLSQGYEQYF.

The V and J genes are TRBV5-5 and TRBJ1-2; 7 bases line up with TRBD1. Germline loops: CDR1 SGHKS, CDR2 YYEKEE (reference sequence). The CDR3 is 16 residues long. J was trimmed by 0 bases and V by 4 bases; bases with no gene match: 9. The CDR3 sequence: CASSLRSTGANYGYTF. The CDR3 DNA sequence: TGTGCCAGCAGCCTGAGGTCTACAGGGGCTAACTATGGCTACACCTTC.

CDR3 DNA sequence: TGTGCCAGCAGCAGAAAAATTGACTATGGCTACACCTTC. This gives the protein CASSRKIDYGYTF. The chain combines TRBV28 with TRBJ1-2, with no clear D. Germline CDR1 is MDHEN and CDR2 is SYDVKM. This CDR3 has 13 residues. V lost 6 bases and J 3 bases, leaving 11 bases between the germline ends.

V usage is TRBV18 and J usage is TRBJ1-1; perhaps TRBD1 as D (5 bases). This CDR3 has 12 residues. CDR1 KGHSH and CDR2 LQKENI come from the germline V gene. V was trimmed by 8 bases and J by 6 bases, leaving 13 bases between them. In DNA form, the CDR3 reads TGTGCCAGCCAAAGTAGACAGTCTGAAGCTTTCTTT. The encoded protein is CASQSRQSEAFF.

V and J are TRBV6-1 and TRBJ1-2; the D is unclear. CDR3 length equals 13 residues. Between the trimmed V and J ends, which lost 3 bases and 13 bases, there was a span of 18 bases. Per germline, CDR1 MNHNS and CDR2 SASEGT. The CDR3 region is CASSEAPPVWATF. The CDR3 nucleotides read TGTGCCAGCAGTGAGGCACCTCCTGTGTGGGCCACCTTC.

The V call is TRBV5-4, the J call TRBJ1-3; the match to TRBD1 covers 8 bases. This CDR3 region has 14 residues. CDR1 and CDR2 (germline): SGHNT, YYREEE (reference sequence). V lost 4 bases and J lost 2; bases outside the gene matches: 2. CDR3 in amino acids: CASSPTGAGNTIYF. CDR3 DNA sequence: TGTGCCAGCAGCCCGACAGGGGCTGGAAACACCATATATTTT.

CDR3 residues: CASSHAANYGYTF. CDR3 bases: TGTGCCAGCAGCCACGCAGCTAACTATGGCTACACCTTC. The chain couples TRBV5-4 to TRBJ1-2; no definite D call. CDR1 SGHNT and CDR2 YYREEE come from the germline V gene (reference sequence). The CDR3 extends over 13 amino acids. V was clipped by 4 bases and J by 0 bases, with 7 bases between them.

This clone was detected only once. This chain links TRBV19 with TRBJ1-5; a weak D match, TRBD1 (6 bases). The CDR3 contains 18 residues. Germline CDR1 and CDR2: LNHDA and SQIVND (reference sequence). V was shortened by 0 bases and J by 3 bases, with 18 bases between the two germline ends. Written as DNA, the CDR3 is TGTGCCAGTAGTATAGACCCCCCGGGGGCGGGGGTCAATCAGCCCCAGCATTTT. This sequence encodes CASSIDPPGAGVNQPQHF.

This clone was observed a handful of times. The chain uses TRBV9 and TRBJ2-7; 8 bases are a match to TRBD2. Trimming cost V 2 bases and J 3 bases; bases outside gene matches: 1. The CDR3 has 13 residues. Germline V gives CDR1 SGDLS, CDR2 YYNGEE. The CDR3 region is CASSVRGDYEQYF. In nucleotides, the CDR3 is TGTGCCAGCAGCGTGCGGGGGGACTACGAGCAGTACTTC.